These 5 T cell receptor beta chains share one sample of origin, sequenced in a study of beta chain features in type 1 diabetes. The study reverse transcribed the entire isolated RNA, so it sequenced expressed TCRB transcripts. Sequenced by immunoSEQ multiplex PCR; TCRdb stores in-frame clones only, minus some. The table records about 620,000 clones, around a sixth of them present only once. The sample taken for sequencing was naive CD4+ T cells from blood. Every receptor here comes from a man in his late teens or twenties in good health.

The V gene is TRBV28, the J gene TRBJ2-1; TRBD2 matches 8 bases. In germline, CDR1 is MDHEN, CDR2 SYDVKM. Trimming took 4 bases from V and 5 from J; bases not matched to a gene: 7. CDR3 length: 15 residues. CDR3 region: CASSSPGGWHNEQFF. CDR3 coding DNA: TGTGCCAGCAGTTCCCCGGGAGGGTGGCACAATGAGCAGTTCTTC.

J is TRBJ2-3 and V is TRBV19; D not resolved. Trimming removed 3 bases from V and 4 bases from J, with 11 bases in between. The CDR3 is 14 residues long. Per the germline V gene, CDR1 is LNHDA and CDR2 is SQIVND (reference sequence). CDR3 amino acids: CASSIRAGADTQYF. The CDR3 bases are TGTGCCAGTAGTATCCGGGCTGGGGCAGATACGCAGTATTTT.

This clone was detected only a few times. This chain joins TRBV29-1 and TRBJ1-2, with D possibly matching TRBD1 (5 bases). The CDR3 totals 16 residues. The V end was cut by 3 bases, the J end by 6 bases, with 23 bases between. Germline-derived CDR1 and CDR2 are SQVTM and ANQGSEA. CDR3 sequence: CSVDSRGTPETHGYTF. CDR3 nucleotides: TGCAGCGTTGATTCCAGAGGGACCCCCGAAACCCATGGCTACACCTTC.

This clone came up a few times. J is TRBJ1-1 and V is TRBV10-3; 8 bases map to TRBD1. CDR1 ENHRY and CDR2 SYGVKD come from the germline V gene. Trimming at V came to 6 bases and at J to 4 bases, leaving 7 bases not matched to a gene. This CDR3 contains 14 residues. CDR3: CAISGQGWVTEAFF. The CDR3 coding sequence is TGTGCCATCAGCGGACAGGGTTGGGTCACTGAAGCTTTCTTT.

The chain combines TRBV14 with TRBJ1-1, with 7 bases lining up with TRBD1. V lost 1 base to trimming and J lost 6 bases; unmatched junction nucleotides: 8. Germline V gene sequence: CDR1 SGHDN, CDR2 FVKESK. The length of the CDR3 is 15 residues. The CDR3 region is CASSQVGGLVAEAFF. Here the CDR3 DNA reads TGTGCCAGCAGCCAAGTAGGGGGCTTAGTCGCTGAAGCTTTCTTT.